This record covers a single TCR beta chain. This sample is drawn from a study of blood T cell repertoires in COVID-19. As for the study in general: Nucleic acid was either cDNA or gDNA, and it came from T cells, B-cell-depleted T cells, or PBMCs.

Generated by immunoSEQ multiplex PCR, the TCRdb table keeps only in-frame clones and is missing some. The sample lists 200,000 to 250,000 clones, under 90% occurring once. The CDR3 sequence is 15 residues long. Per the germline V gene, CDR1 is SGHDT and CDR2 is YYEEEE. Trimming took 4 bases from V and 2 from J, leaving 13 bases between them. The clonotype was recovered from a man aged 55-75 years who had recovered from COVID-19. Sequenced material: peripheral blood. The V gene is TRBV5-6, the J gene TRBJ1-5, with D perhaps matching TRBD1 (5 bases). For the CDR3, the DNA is TGTGCCAGCAGCCTCAGGCTCAGGGGCAATCAGCCCCAGCATTTT. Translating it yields CASSLRLRGNQPQHF. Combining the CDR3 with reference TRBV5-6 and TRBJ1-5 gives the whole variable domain DAGVTQSPTHLIKTRGQQVTLRCSPKSGHDTVSWYQQALGQGPQFIFQYYEEEERQRGNFPDRFSGHQFPNYSSELNVNALLLGDSALYLCASSLRLRGNQPQHFGDGTRLSIL.